Below, 30 T cell receptor beta chains from the same sample are listed, as sequenced in a study of blood T cell repertoires in COVID-19. The repertoire was sequenced with immunoSEQ multiplex PCR; TCRdb's copy has only in-frame clones and lacks some. Of around 150,000 clones in the sample, about 84% were seen once. Sequencing was done on a sample of PBMCs or T cells enriched from blood (not recorded which). These receptors were obtained from a man in his forties or fifties who had recovered from COVID-19.

This clone occurred a few times. The V gene is TRBV9, the J gene TRBJ2-2; 9 nucleotides line up with TRBD2. This CDR3 is 15 amino acids long. The trim removed 4 bases at V and 6 bases at J, leaving 7 bases unmatched. CDR1 and CDR2 (germline): SGDLS, YYNGEE. CDR3 sequence (DNA): TGTGCCAGCAGCCCCGTAGCGGGGGACGCCGGGGAGCTGTTTTTT. Translated: CASSPVAGDAGELFF.

The chain joins TRBV5-6 to TRBJ2-3, with D tentatively TRBD2 (6 bases). The V gene's germline CDR1 is SGHDT and CDR2 YYEEEE. Trimming took off 0 bases at V and 5 bases at J, with 22 bases between the two ends. This CDR3 contains 18 residues. The CDR3 loop is CASSLGARLAYVLDTQYF. CDR3 coding DNA: TGTGCCAGCAGCTTGGGGGCCAGGCTAGCGTACGTCCTAGATACGCAGTATTTT.

In regard to this clone: Other nucleotide sequences from this sample produce the same CDR3. The chain is built from TRBV5-1 and TRBJ2-3, with 7 bases that match TRBD2. This CDR3 has 15 residues. V dropped 0 bases and J dropped 3; count of bases not matched to a gene: 4. Per germline, CDR1 SGHRS and CDR2 YFSETQ. The CDR3: CASSLGLAGTDTQYF. The CDR3 bases are TGCGCCAGCAGCTTGGGACTAGCCGGGACAGATACGCAGTATTTT.

This chain links TRBV11-3 with TRBJ2-7; unclear D gene. V was clipped by 8 bases and J by 7 bases, with 18 bases between them. The germline V gene encodes CDR1 SGHNT and CDR2 YENEEA. The CDR3 consists of 13 residues. The CDR3 loop is CASGRPIYGEQYF. The CDR3 bases are TGTGCCAGCGGAAGACCGATATACGGGGAGCAGTACTTC.

V is TRBV3-1 (or the pseudogene TRBV3-2) and J is TRBJ2-7; D uncertain. The CDR3 runs 12 residues. V gave up 2 bases and J gave up 6 bases, with 8 bases separating them. Germline CDR1 LGHDT, CDR2 YNNKEL (reference sequence). CDR3: CASSQSGREQYV. The CDR3 nucleotides are TGTGCCAGCAGCCAAAGTGGGCGCGAGCAGTACGTC.

The rearrangement uses TRBV24-1 and TRBJ1-4, with 8 bases aligning to TRBD1. This CDR3 is 13 amino acids long. The junction had 5 bases not matched to a gene; V was cut back by 12 bases and J by 3 bases. Germline CDR1 and CDR2: KGHDR and SFDVKD. The chain's CDR3 is CAAQGASNEKLFF. The CDR3 DNA reads as TGTGCCGCCCAGGGGGCTTCTAATGAAAAACTGTTTTTT.

This clone occurred a few times. The gene calls are TRBV25-1 and TRBJ1-1, with D possibly matching TRBD1 (5 bases). Trimming stripped 1 base from V and 4 bases from J, with 16 bases between. Germline CDR1 is MGHDK and CDR2 is SYGVNS. The CDR3 extends over 16 amino acids. The CDR3 is CASSESGFETSTEAFF. CDR3 sequence (DNA): TGTGCCAGCAGTGAATCAGGGTTCGAGACGAGCACTGAAGCTTTCTTT.

The chain couples TRBV19 to TRBJ2-7; D possibly corresponds to TRBD1 (6 bases). CDR1 is LNHDA, CDR2 SQIVND, per germline (reference sequence). CDR3 size: 12 residues. Deletions cut 3 bases from V and 6 bases from J, with 9 bases between. The CDR3 loop is CASSMWGREQYF. The CDR3 DNA reads as TGTGCCAGTAGTATGTGGGGGCGCGAGCAGTACTTC.

This clone appeared a few times. The genes are TRBV7-6 and TRBJ2-1; 10 bases match TRBD1. Germline-derived CDR1 and CDR2 are SGHVS and FNYEAQ. The CDR3 is made up of 15 amino acids. The trim removed 5 bases at V and 7 bases at J, leaving 8 bases unmatched. The CDR3 reads CASSPIPGQGNEQFF. The CDR3 region has the DNA TGTGCCAGCAGCCCTATCCCGGGACAGGGGAATGAGCAGTTCTTC. Complete variable domain (other parts from reference TRBV7-6 and TRBJ2-1): GAGVSQSPRYKVTKRGQDVALRCDPISGHVSLYWYRQALGQGPEFLTYFNYEAQQDKSGLPNDRFSAERPEGSISTLTIQRTEQRDSAMYRCASSPIPGQGNEQFFGPGTRLTVL.

The chain is built from TRBV3-1 (or the pseudogene TRBV3-2) and TRBJ1-6; D is undetermined. In germline, CDR1 is LGHDT, CDR2 YNNKEL (reference sequence). The CDR3 runs 12 residues. The V end was cut by 3 bases, the J end by 10 bases, with 7 bases between. The chain's CDR3 is CASSQEGSPLHF. The CDR3 DNA is TGTGCCAGCAGCCAGGAGGGATCACCCCTCCACTTT.

This clone was observed once. The genes are TRBV4-1 and TRBJ1-1; D might be TRBD1 (5 bases). V lost 3 bases and J lost 5, with 22 bases in between. From germline, CDR1 is MGHRA and CDR2 YSYEKL. The CDR3 totals 17 residues. This chain's CDR3 is CASSHPRGEIVRTEAFF. The CDR3 region has the DNA TGCGCCAGCAGCCATCCCCGGGGGGAAATCGTGCGGACTGAAGCTTTCTTT.

The chain has TRBV6-1 and TRBJ1-2; D uncertain. CDR1 is MNHNS, CDR2 SASEGT, per germline. This CDR3 spans 14 amino acids. V dropped 1 base and J dropped 2 bases, with 8 bases sitting between them. CDR3 sequence reads: CASSEGVENYGYTF. DNA of the CDR3: TGTGCCAGCAGTGAAGGTGTCGAGAACTATGGCTACACCTTC.

This clone was observed a single time. This rearrangement joins TRBV10-3 to TRBJ2-3; 7 nucleotides agree with TRBD1. The CDR3 sequence is 15 residues long. V shed 4 bases and J 0 bases; nucleotides not matched to a gene: 4. The germline gives CDR1 ENHRY, CDR2 SYGVKD. For the CDR3, the DNA is TGTGCCATCAGTGGACAGGGTGCTAGCACAGATACGCAGTATTTT. Residues: CAISGQGASTDTQYF.

This chain uses TRBV6-1 with TRBJ1-2; 8 bases align to TRBD1. Germline CDR1 MNHNS, CDR2 SASEGT. This CDR3 region has 17 residues. Trimming removed 1 base from V and 8 bases from J; junction bases left unmatched: 15. The CDR3 protein is CASSEGTGKEVLEGYTF. The CDR3 DNA follows: TGTGCCAGCAGTGAAGGGACAGGGAAGGAAGTTCTGGAGGGCTACACCTTC.

V and J are TRBV5-1 and TRBJ1-2; TRBD1 aligns across 8 bases. Germline V gene sequence: CDR1 SGHRS, CDR2 YFSETQ. The J segment lost 0 bases and the V segment lost 4 bases, leaving 11 bases of the junction unmatched. The CDR3 is made up of 17 amino acids. CDR3 nucleotides: TGCGCCAGCAGCCGACTAGGGACAGGTAAAGCTAACTATGGCTACACCTTC. As protein: CASSRLGTGKANYGYTF. The complete variable domain, with remaining parts taken from reference TRBV5-1 and TRBJ1-2, reads KAGVTQTPRYLIKTRGQQVTLSCSPISGHRSVSWYQQTPGQGLQFLFEYFSETQRNKGNFPGRFSGRQFSNSRSEMNVSTLELGDSALYLCASSRLGTGKANYGYTFGSGTRLTVV.

The chain links TRBV13 to TRBJ2-3, with 15 bases fitting TRBD2. V was clipped by 5 bases and J by 4 bases; unmatched bases: 4. Germline CDR1 reads PRHDT; CDR2 reads FYEKMQ (reference sequence). The CDR3 consists of 16 residues. CDR3 amino acids: CASSPGLAGGADTQYF. The CDR3 coding sequence is TGTGCCAGCAGCCCGGGACTAGCGGGGGGCGCAGATACGCAGTATTTT. Full variable domain (outside the CDR3, taken from reference TRBV13 and TRBJ2-3): AAGVIQSPRHLIKEKRETATLKCYPIPRHDTVYWYQQGPGQDPQFLISFYEKMQSDKGSIPDRFSAQQFSDYHSELNMSSLELGDSALYFCASSPGLAGGADTQYFGPGTRLTVL.

This clone has a handful of counts. The chain has TRBV5-6 and TRBJ1-2, with D possibly TRBD1 on 6 matching bases. The CDR3 covers 17 residues. Germline loops: CDR1 SGHDT, CDR2 YYEEEE. Deletions cut 4 bases from V and 0 bases from J, with 19 bases between. CDR3 sequence (DNA): TGTGCCAGCAGCCCCTGGTACCGGGACACCACTAACTATGGCTACACCTTC. Its translation is CASSPWYRDTTNYGYTF.

This chain links TRBV30 with TRBJ1-1, with 11 bases aligning to TRBD1. V lost 0 bases and J lost 5; bases outside the gene matches: 8. Germline loops: CDR1 GTSNPN, CDR2 SVGIG (reference sequence). There are 16 residues in the CDR3. The CDR3 reads CAWSVRTGGLGTEAFF. In DNA form, the CDR3 reads TGTGCCTGGAGTGTACGGACAGGGGGCCTGGGGACTGAAGCTTTCTTT.

The chain uses TRBV12-3 or TRBV12-4 and TRBJ1-3; tentatively, D is TRBD1 (6 bases). Trimming pared 4 bases from V and 2 bases from J, leaving 6 bases between. The CDR3 has 13 amino acids. CDR3 sequence: CASSSGAGNTIYF. In DNA form, the CDR3 reads TGTGCCAGCAGTTCAGGGGCTGGAAACACCATATATTTT.

The chain joins TRBV9 to TRBJ2-3, with 9 bases matching TRBD2. V was pared by 1 base and J by 0 bases, with 9 bases of the junction left unmatched. CDR3 length: 18 amino acids. In germline, CDR1 is SGDLS, CDR2 YYNGEE. The CDR3 DNA reads TGTGCCAGCAGCGTAAACCCAGCGGGGGGTGCGAGCACAGATACGCAGTATTTT. Protein product: CASSVNPAGGASTDTQYF.

The chain links TRBV19 to TRBJ1-6; no clear D gene. The germline V gene encodes CDR1 LNHDA and CDR2 SQIVND (reference sequence). This CDR3 has 18 amino acids. Trimming left V 3 bases short and J 7 bases short, with 22 bases between. Written as DNA, the CDR3 is TGTGCCAGTAGTATTACCCCCGGGTTTCCGGGATTGAATTCACCCCTCCACTTT. It yields the protein CASSITPGFPGLNSPLHF.

The V call is TRBV20-1, the J call TRBJ2-7; D unclear. V was pared by 2 bases and J by 5 bases, with 7 bases between. Germline CDR1 is DFQATT and CDR2 is SNEGSKA (reference sequence). The CDR3 runs 11 residues. The CDR3 reads CSARSTDEQYF. The DNA of the CDR3 is TGCAGTGCTAGAAGTACTGACGAGCAGTACTTC.

The chain employs TRBV10-2 and TRBJ2-5; 8 bases are shared with TRBD2. The CDR3 consists of 14 residues. Unmatched junction bases numbered 5, after V lost 3 bases and J lost 5 bases. Germline CDR1 reads WSHSY; CDR2 reads SAAADI. CDR3 sequence reads: CASSEAGVVETQYF. DNA for the CDR3: TGCGCCAGCAGTGAAGCGGGGGTCGTGGAGACCCAGTACTTC.

The rearrangement links TRBV19 to TRBJ1-1; 7 bases agree with TRBD1. Germline V gene lookup returns CDR1 LNHDA and CDR2 SQIVND (reference sequence). J gave up 6 bases and V 6 bases, and 10 bases lay outside the gene matches. The CDR3 extends over 14 amino acids. As DNA, the CDR3 is TGTGCCAGTAGCCAGCAGGGGGATGGTGCTGAAGCTTTCTTT. This encodes CASSQQGDGAEAFF.

The rearrangement uses TRBV7-6 and TRBJ2-3, with 9 bases lining up with TRBD2. This CDR3 is 15 amino acids long. The junction had 13 bases not matched to a gene; V was cut back by 11 bases and J by 4 bases. Germline-derived CDR1 and CDR2 are SGHVS and FNYEAQ. As DNA, the CDR3 is TGTGCCGGGGGTTTCGGTAGCGGGGGATCAGATACGCAGTATTTT. Its translation: CAGGFGSGGSDTQYF.

The V call is TRBV12-5, the J call TRBJ1-2, with D perhaps TRBD1 (6 bases). V was shortened by 2 bases and J by 4 bases, with 20 bases between the two germline ends. Per germline, CDR1 LGHNT and CDR2 FRNRAP. This CDR3 is 17 amino acids long. The CDR3 sequence: CASGLPAGGGVIYGYTF. The CDR3 nucleotides are TGTGCTAGTGGTTTGCCCGCGGGCGGGGGCGTAATCTATGGCTACACCTTC.

The chain has TRBV27 and TRBJ1-6; perhaps TRBD1 as D (6 bases). Per germline, CDR1 MNHEY and CDR2 SMNVEV (reference sequence). The ends were cut back, 0 bases at V and 7 bases at J, with 16 bases in the middle. CDR3 length: 17 amino acids. CDR3 residues: CASSLSLGGGANSPLHF. CDR3 nucleotides: TGTGCCAGCAGTTTATCGTTGGGTGGGGGGGCCAATTCACCCCTCCACTTT.

V is TRBV19 and J is TRBJ1-5; 9 positions agree with TRBD1. The germline CDR1 and CDR2 sequences are LNHDA and SQIVND (reference sequence). This CDR3 is 16 amino acids long. The V segment lost 3 bases and the J segment 1 base; nucleotides outside the gene matches: 4. The CDR3 loop is CASSIRQGGSNQPQHF. The CDR3 region has the DNA TGTGCCAGTAGTATCCGACAGGGGGGCAGCAATCAGCCCCAGCATTTT.

The genes are TRBV18 and TRBJ2-1, with D possibly being TRBD1 (5 bases). V lost 2 bases to trimming and J lost 5 bases, with 7 bases between them. CDR3 length: 13 residues. CDR1 is KGHSH and CDR2 is LQKENI in the germline V gene. The CDR3 spells CASSPLDNNEQFF. CDR3 sequence (DNA): TGTGCCAGCTCACCATTGGACAACAATGAGCAGTTCTTC. Based on the CDR3 plus reference TRBV18 and TRBJ2-1, the full variable domain is NAGVMQNPRHLVRRRGQEARLRCSPMKGHSHVYWYRQLPEEGLKFMVYLQKENIIDESGMPKERFSAEFPKEGPSILRIQQVVRGDSAAYFCASSPLDNNEQFFGPGTRLTVL.

This clone has a handful of counts. This chain joins TRBV15 and TRBJ1-2, with D possibly TRBD1 on 6 matching bases. CDR1 and CDR2 (germline): LNHNV, YYDKDF (reference sequence). The germline V and J ends were trimmed by 0 bases and 2 bases, with 7 bases remaining between them. The CDR3 loop spans 14 amino acids. This CDR3 reads CATSREQGNYGYTF. The CDR3 DNA reads as TGTGCCACCAGCAGAGAACAGGGCAACTATGGCTACACCTTC.